These 20 T cell receptor beta chains came from one sample sequenced in a study of T cell changes during pregnancy in multiple sclerosis. TCRdb's copy holds only in-frame clones and misses some; the assay was immunoSEQ multiplex PCR. The data show fewer than 100,000 clones, about 92% seen once. The sequenced sample was peripheral blood, obtained after pregnancy. Every receptor here comes from a female donor in good health, enrolled as a control in a pregnancy study.

The CDR3 DNA reads as TGCAGCGTCTCCGGCTCCCAGGGATACGAGCAGTACTTC. It specifies CSVSGSQGYEQYF. The rearrangement uses TRBV29-1 and TRBJ2-7, with D possibly TRBD1 on 5 matching bases. This CDR3 region has 13 residues. The V end lost 6 bases, the J end lost 4 bases, and 16 bases lay between the germline ends. Germline CDR1 reads SQVTM; CDR2 reads ANQGSEA.

The chain uses TRBV6-1 and TRBJ1-2; tentatively, D is TRBD1 (5 bases). The V gene's germline CDR1 is MNHNS and CDR2 SASEGT. The CDR3 runs to 12 residues. Between the trimmed V and J ends, which lost 3 bases and 7 bases, there was a span of 9 bases. The CDR3 DNA sequence: TGTGCCAGCAGTGACCTGGGGCTTGGCTACACCTTC. This translates into CASSDLGLGYTF.

The chain has TRBV15 and TRBJ2-1; D may be TRBD1 (5 bases). Per germline, CDR1 LNHNV and CDR2 YYDKDF (reference sequence). The CDR3 extends over 16 amino acids. Trimming removed 5 bases from V and 5 bases from J, with 19 bases in between. The DNA of the CDR3 is TGTGCCACCAGCTTCCAGGCAGGGCTTAGGAACAATGAGCAGTTCTTC. Amino acids: CATSFQAGLRNNEQFF. Full variable domain (rest looked up from reference TRBV15 and TRBJ2-1): DAMVIQNPRYQVTQFGKPVTLSCSQTLNHNVMYWYQQKSSQAPKLLFHYYDKDFNNEADTPDNFQSRRPNTSFCFLDIRSPGLGDTAMYLCATSFQAGLRNNEQFFGPGTRLTVL.

The CDR3 sequence: CASSPGLGPYEQYF. DNA for the CDR3: TGTGCCAGCAGCCCCGGACTCGGACCCTACGAGCAGTACTTC. The V and J genes are TRBV11-2 and TRBJ2-7, with D possibly TRBD2 on 5 matching bases. Per germline, CDR1 SGHAT and CDR2 FQNNGV. Deletions cut 5 bases from V and 2 bases from J, with 13 bases between. The CDR3 consists of 14 residues.

The chain recombines TRBV27 with TRBJ1-2, with D possibly TRBD1 on 5 matching bases. The CDR3 covers 13 residues. Looked up from germline, CDR1 is MNHEY and CDR2 is SMNVEV (reference sequence). Trimming took 3 bases from V and 8 from J, leaving 13 bases between them. Here the CDR3 reads CASSLGRFMGYTF. The CDR3 region has the DNA TGTGCCAGCAGTTTGGGGCGGTTTATGGGCTACACCTTC.

The chain employs TRBV11-2 and TRBJ1-1, with a tentative D call TRBD1 (5 bases). The CDR3 is 16 amino acids. From germline, CDR1 is SGHAT and CDR2 FQNNGV. V dropped 6 bases and J dropped 4 bases, with 21 bases sitting between them. CDR3: CASRRTTGGMGTEAFF. Here the CDR3 DNA reads TGTGCCAGCAGGCGTACTACGGGGGGGATGGGCACTGAAGCTTTCTTT.

The CDR3 region is CASSTAGSTDTQYF. CDR3 coding DNA: TGTGCCAGCAGCACAGCGGGGAGCACAGATACGCAGTATTTT. The V and J genes are TRBV11-2 and TRBJ2-3; 7 bases align to TRBD2. The trim removed 5 bases at V and 0 bases at J, leaving 2 bases unmatched. From germline, CDR1 is SGHAT and CDR2 FQNNGV. CDR3 length equals 14 residues.

The rearrangement uses TRBV7-9 and TRBJ2-1; D perhaps matches TRBD2 (6 bases). The CDR3 loop spans 15 amino acids. From germline, CDR1 is SEHNR and CDR2 FQNEAQ (reference sequence). Between the trimmed V and J ends, which lost 3 bases and 10 bases, there was a span of 19 bases. CDR3 residues: CASSFGGKRIPEQFF. The DNA for the CDR3 is TGTGCCAGCAGCTTCGGCGGGAAAAGGATCCCGGAGCAGTTCTTC.

This chain uses TRBV9 with TRBJ2-2; 9 bases match TRBD2. The V gene end was trimmed by 0 bases and the J gene end by 2 bases; junction bases not matched to a gene: 2. This CDR3 is 16 amino acids long. Per the germline V gene, CDR1 is SGDLS and CDR2 is YYNGEE. Here the CDR3 reads CASSVGGLANTGELFF. The CDR3 DNA sequence: TGTGCCAGCAGCGTAGGGGGACTAGCTAACACCGGGGAGCTGTTTTTT.

This chain connects TRBV28 to TRBJ2-5; unclear D gene. Germline CDR1 and CDR2: MDHEN and SYDVKM. The CDR3 is 12 residues long. Trimming shortened V by 3 bases and J by 4 bases, and 6 bases separated the two germline ends. The CDR3 region has the DNA TGTGCCAGCAGTTTGTATCCAGAGACCCAGTACTTC. As protein: CASSLYPETQYF.

The V and J genes are TRBV7-3 and TRBJ2-7, with 8 positions matching TRBD1. J lost 5 bases, V lost 5 bases, and 8 bases had no gene match. CDR1 SGHTA and CDR2 FQGTGA come from the germline V gene. The CDR3 contains 14 residues. The CDR3 spells CASSPGQGPHEQYF. The CDR3 DNA follows: TGTGCCAGCAGCCCCGGACAGGGACCGCACGAGCAGTACTTC.

The chain uses TRBV2 and TRBJ2-7; tentative D call: TRBD2 (5 bases). Germline V CDR1 and CDR2: SNHLY, FYNNEI. CDR3 length: 13 residues. V dropped 8 bases and J dropped 0 bases, with 11 bases sitting between them. For the CDR3, the DNA is TGTGCCAGCGGCCTAGGGAGCTCCTACGAGCAGTACTTC. Its protein product is CASGLGSSYEQYF.

The V gene is TRBV11-3, the J gene TRBJ2-7; TRBD1 agrees at 8 bases. J lost 6 bases, V lost 5 bases, and 15 bases had no gene match. The CDR3 consists of 16 residues. Germline V gene data show CDR1 as SGHNT and CDR2 as YENEEA. Here the CDR3 DNA reads TGTGCCAGCAGCCCGGGTGAGGGACAGGTGTTTGTCGAGCAGTACTTC. Its translation: CASSPGEGQVFVEQYF. The full variable domain, rest sourced from reference TRBV11-3 and TRBJ2-7, is EAGVVQSPRYKIIEKKQPVAFWCNPISGHNTLYWYLQNLGQGPELLIRYENEEAVDDSQLPKDRFSAERLKGVDSTLKIQPAELGDSAVYLCASSPGEGQVFVEQYFGPGTRLTVT.

The rearrangement joins TRBV7-2 to TRBJ2-4; no clear D gene. The V and J ends lost 5 bases and 3 bases respectively, with 17 bases between them. The germline CDR1 and CDR2 sequences are SGHTA and FQGNSA. The CDR3 contains 16 residues. CDR3 residues: CASSPRFGYGKNIQYF. Here the CDR3 DNA reads TGTGCCAGCAGCCCGAGGTTTGGTTATGGCAAAAACATTCAGTACTTC.

The chain combines TRBV19 with TRBJ2-7, with D maybe TRBD1 (5 bases). In germline, CDR1 is LNHDA, CDR2 SQIVND (reference sequence). The length of the CDR3 is 15 residues. V was clipped by 10 bases and J by 1 base, with 20 bases between them. CDR3 in DNA: TGTGCCACCAGCAGGGTGGACAATCCATCCTACGAGCAGTACTTC. Encoded protein: CATSRVDNPSYEQYF.

The chain carries TRBV30 and TRBJ2-1; 8 bases are shared with TRBD2. The length of the CDR3 is 13 residues. Germline-derived CDR1 and CDR2 are GTSNPN and SVGIG (reference sequence). With V trimmed by 1 base and J by 9 bases, 5 bases remained unmatched. The CDR3 DNA sequence: TGTGCCTGGAGTGGGGGACTAGATAGTGAGCAGTTCTTC. It codes for CAWSGGLDSEQFF. Complete variable domain (other parts from reference TRBV30 and TRBJ2-1): SQTIHQWPATLVQPVGSPLSLECTVEGTSNPNLYWYRQAAGRGLQLLFYSVGIGQISSEVPQNLSASRPQDRQFILSSKKLLLSDSGFYLCAWSGGLDSEQFFGPGTRLTVL.

V is TRBV5-5 and J is TRBJ2-2, with TRBD2 identical over 7 bases. V gave up 6 bases and J gave up 0 bases; unmatched junction bases: 5. Germline V gives CDR1 SGHKS, CDR2 YYEKEE (reference sequence). The CDR3 is 15 amino acids. The CDR3 here is CASTTGTTNTGELFF. CDR3 DNA sequence: TGTGCCAGCACCACCGGGACTACGAACACCGGGGAGCTGTTTTTT.

The chain couples TRBV7-2 to TRBJ1-5, with D perhaps matching TRBD1 (6 bases). Trimming left V 4 bases short and J 5 bases short, with 18 bases between. The CDR3 is 16 residues long. Germline V CDR1 and CDR2: SGHTA, FQGNSA. The CDR3 is CASSSSDRSLYQPQHF. The CDR3 bases are TGTGCCAGCAGCTCTTCTGACAGGTCGCTCTATCAGCCCCAGCATTTT.

The chain combines TRBV12-5 with TRBJ2-2; TRBD2 matches 10 bases. Trimming removed 0 bases from V and 6 bases from J; junction bases left unmatched: 1. Germline V gives CDR1 LGHNT, CDR2 FRNRAP. This CDR3 is 15 amino acids long. DNA of the CDR3: TGTGCTAGTGGTTTGGTTCTAGCGGGAGCCGGGGAGCTGTTTTTT. Translating gives CASGLVLAGAGELFF. Looking up the rest from reference TRBV12-5 and TRBJ2-2 gives the full variable domain: DARVTQTPRHKVTEMGQEVTMRCQPILGHNTVFWYRQTMMQGLELLAYFRNRAPLDDSGMPKDRFSAEMPDATLATLKIQPSEPRDSAVYFCASGLVLAGAGELFFGEGSRLTVL.

The chain is built from TRBV7-3 and TRBJ2-1; 9 bases line up with TRBD2. With 1 base clipped from V and 4 bases from J, the junction kept 8 bases outside the gene matches. The CDR3 is 17 amino acids. Germline V lookup: CDR1 SGHTA, CDR2 FQGTGA. CDR3 in amino acids: CASSLNFRSGGYNEQFF. The DNA for the CDR3 is TGTGCCAGCAGCTTAAACTTTCGGAGCGGGGGGTACAATGAGCAGTTCTTC.